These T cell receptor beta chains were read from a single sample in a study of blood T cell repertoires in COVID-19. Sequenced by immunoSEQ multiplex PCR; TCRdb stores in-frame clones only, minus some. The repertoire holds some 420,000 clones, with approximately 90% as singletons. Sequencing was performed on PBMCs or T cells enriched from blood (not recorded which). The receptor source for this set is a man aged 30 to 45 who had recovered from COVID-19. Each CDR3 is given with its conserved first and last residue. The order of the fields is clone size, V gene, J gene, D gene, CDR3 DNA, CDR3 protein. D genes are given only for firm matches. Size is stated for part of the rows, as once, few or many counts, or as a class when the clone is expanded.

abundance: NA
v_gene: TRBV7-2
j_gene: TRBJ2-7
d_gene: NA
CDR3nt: TGTGCCAGCAGCTTAGTTGGGGCAGCCAGGGCCGAGCAGTACTTC
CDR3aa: CASSLVGAARAEQYF

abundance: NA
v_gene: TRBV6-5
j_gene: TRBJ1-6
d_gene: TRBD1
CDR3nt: TGTGCCAGCAGTTACTCGTTCGGACAGGGTGATTCACCCCTCCACTTT
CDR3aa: CASSYSFGQGDSPLHF

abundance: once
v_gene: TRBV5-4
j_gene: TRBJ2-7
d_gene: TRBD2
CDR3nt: TGTGCCAGCAGTCAACCTACTAGCGGGAGGGCGAGCGAGCAGTACTTC
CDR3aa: CASSQPTSGRASEQYF

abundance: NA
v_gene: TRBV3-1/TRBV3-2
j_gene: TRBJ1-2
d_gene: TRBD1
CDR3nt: TGTGCCAGCAGCACACGACAGGGCCTATCAAAGGATGGCTACACCTTC
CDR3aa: CASSTRQGLSKDGYTF

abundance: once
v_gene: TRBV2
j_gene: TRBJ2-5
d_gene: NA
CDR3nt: TGTGCCAGCTCCCGGGTTCAAGAGACCCAGTACTTC
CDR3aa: CASSRVQETQYF

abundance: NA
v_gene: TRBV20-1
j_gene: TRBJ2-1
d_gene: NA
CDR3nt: TGCAGTGCTAGTCAAGGCGTACTAGTTGAGCAGTTCTTC
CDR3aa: CSASQGVLVEQFF

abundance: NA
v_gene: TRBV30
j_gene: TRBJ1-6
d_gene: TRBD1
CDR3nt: TGTGCCTGGGGTGCGCCGGACAGGGATAATTCACCCCTCCACTTT
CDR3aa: CAWGAPDRDNSPLHF

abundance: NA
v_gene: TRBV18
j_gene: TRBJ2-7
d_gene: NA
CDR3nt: TGTGCCAGCTCACCGGGGCAGGCAGTCTCCTACGAGCAGTACTTC
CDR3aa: CASSPGQAVSYEQYF

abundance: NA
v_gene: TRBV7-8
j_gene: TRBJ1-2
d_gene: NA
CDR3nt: TGTGCCAGCAGCCACAAAGATCGGGTGGATGGGGGCTACACCTTC
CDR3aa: CASSHKDRVDGGYTF

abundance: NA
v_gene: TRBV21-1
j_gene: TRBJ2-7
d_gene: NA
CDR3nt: TGTGCCAGCAGCAAAGGGGTTTACTACTACGAGCAGTACTTC
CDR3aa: CASSKGVYYYEQYF

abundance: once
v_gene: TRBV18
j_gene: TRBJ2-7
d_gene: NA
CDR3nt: TGTGCCAGCTCACCCTCAGGGGAAACCTACGAGCAGTACTTC
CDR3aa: CASSPSGETYEQYF

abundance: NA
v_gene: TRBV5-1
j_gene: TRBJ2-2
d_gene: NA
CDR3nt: TGCGCCAGCAGCTATCGGGTTGTTGACACCGGGGAGCTGTTTTTT
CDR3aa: CASSYRVVDTGELFF

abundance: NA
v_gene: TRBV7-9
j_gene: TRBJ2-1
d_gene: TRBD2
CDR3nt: TGTGCCAGCCTTCGACTAGCCCCTATCTATGAGCAGTTCTTC
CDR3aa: CASLRLAPIYEQFF

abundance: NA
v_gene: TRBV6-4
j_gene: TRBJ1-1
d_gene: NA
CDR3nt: TGTGCCAGCAGTGAGGGGCAGCTAAAGGTGAACACTGAAGCTTTCTTT
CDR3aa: CASSEGQLKVNTEAFF

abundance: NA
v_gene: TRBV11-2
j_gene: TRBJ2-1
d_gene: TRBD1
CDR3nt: TGTGCCAGCAGCTTACCACGGACAGGGTCGGATGAGCAGTTCTTC
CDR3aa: CASSLPRTGSDEQFF

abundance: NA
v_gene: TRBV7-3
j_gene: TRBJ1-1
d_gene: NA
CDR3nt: TGTGCCAGCAGCTCCCAGGGCCTCAACACTGAAGCTTTCTTT
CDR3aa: CASSSQGLNTEAFF

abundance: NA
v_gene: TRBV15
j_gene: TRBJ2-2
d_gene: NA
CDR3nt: TGTGCCACCAGCAGAGTCGGTAGCGGACCCGGGGAGCTGTTTTTT
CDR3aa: CATSRVGSGPGELFF

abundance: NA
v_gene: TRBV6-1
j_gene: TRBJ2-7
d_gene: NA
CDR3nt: TGTGCCAGCAGTGAAACCGTCAGGTCCTACGAGCAGTACTTC
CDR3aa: CASSETVRSYEQYF

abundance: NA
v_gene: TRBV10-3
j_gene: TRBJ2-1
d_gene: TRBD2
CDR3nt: TGTGCCCTTAGTAGCGGGGACAATGAGCAGTTCTTC
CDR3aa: CALSSGDNEQFF

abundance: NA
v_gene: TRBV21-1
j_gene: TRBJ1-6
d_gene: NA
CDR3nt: TGTGCCAGCAGCAAAGCAGGCGACAGTTCCGATGAATCCTATAATTCACCCCTCCACTTT
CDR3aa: CASSKAGDSSDESYNSPLHF

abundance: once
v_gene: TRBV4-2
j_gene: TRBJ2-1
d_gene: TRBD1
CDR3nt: TGTGCCAGCAGCCGGGGACAGGGGGCCTTGGATGAGCAGTTCTTC
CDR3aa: CASSRGQGALDEQFF

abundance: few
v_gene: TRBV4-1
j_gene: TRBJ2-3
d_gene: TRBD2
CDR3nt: TGCGCCAGCAGCGCTGCACTAGCGGGAGTTGAAGATACGCAGTATTTT
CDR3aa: CASSAALAGVEDTQYF

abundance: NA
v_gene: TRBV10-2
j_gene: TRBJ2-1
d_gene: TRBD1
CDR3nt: TGCGCCAGCAGTGCGGGGAGAGGGACAGCGCGGGATGAGCAGTTCTTC
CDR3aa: CASSAGRGTARDEQFF

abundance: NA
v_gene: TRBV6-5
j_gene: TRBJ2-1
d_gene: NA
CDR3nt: TGTGCCAGCAGTTACTTGAGCTCCTACAATGAGCAGTTCTTC
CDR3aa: CASSYLSSYNEQFF

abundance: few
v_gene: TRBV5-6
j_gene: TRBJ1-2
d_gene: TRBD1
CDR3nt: TGTGCCAGCAGCCTGACAGGGTTGGACTATGGCTACACCTTC
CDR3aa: CASSLTGLDYGYTF

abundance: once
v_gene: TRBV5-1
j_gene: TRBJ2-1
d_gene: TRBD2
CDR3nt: TGCGCCAGCACACCTAGCGGGAGGAATGAGCAGTTCTTC
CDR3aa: CASTPSGRNEQFF

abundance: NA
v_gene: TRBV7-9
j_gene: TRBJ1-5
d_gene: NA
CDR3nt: TGTGCCAGCAGCTCCTACGGGGGTCAGCCCCAGCATTTT
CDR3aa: CASSSYGGQPQHF

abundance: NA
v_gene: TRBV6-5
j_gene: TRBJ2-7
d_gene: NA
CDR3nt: TGTGCCAGCAGTTACTCCCGAGGGAGTGTGTTCGAGCAGTACTTC
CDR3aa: CASSYSRGSVFEQYF

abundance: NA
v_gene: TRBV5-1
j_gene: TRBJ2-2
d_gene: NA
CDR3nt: TGCGCCAGCAGCTTGATTAAATACAGCATCCCCGGGGAGCTGTTTTTT
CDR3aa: CASSLIKYSIPGELFF

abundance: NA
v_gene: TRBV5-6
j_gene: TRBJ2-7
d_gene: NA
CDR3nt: TGTGCCAGCAGCTCGAGCTACGAGCAGTACTTC
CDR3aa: CASSSSYEQYF

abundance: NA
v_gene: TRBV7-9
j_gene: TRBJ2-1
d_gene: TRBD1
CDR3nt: TGTGCCAGCAGCCCGGGGACAGGTGAACTAAATGAGCAGTTCTTC
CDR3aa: CASSPGTGELNEQFF

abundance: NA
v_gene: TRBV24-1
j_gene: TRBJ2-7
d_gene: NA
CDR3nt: TGTGCCACCGCGGGACAGCCGTCCTACGAGCAGTACTTC
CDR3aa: CATAGQPSYEQYF

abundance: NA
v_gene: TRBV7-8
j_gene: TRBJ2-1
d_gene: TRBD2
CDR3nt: TGTGCCAGCAGCTCGAGGACTAGCAGTGCCTACAATGAGCAGTTCTTC
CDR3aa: CASSSRTSSAYNEQFF

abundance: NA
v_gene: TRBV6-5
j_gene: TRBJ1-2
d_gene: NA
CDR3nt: TGTGCCAGCTTAGGGAGTTTAGGGTATGGCTACACCTTC
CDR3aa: CASLGSLGYGYTF

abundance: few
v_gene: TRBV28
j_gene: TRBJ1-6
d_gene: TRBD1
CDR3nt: TGTGCCAGCAGTTTGCTAAAGGGGGCGCGGTCACCCCTCCACTTT
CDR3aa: CASSLLKGARSPLHF

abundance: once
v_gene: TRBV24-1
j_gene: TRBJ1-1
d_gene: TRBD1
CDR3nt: TGTGCCACCAGCCAAGGACAGGGGGAAACTGAAGCTTTCTTT
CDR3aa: CATSQGQGETEAFF

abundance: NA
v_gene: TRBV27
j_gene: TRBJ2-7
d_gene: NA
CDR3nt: TGTGCCAGCAGTTTATCGCCAGCCTACGAGCAGTACTTC
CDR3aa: CASSLSPAYEQYF

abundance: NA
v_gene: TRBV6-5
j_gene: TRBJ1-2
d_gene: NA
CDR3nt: TGTGCCAGCAGTTCCCCGGGATCAAACTATGGCTACACCTTC
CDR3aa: CASSSPGSNYGYTF

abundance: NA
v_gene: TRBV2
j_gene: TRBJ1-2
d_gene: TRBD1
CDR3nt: TGTGCCAGCAGTGAGAAGACAGGGAACTATGGCTACACCTTC
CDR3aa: CASSEKTGNYGYTF

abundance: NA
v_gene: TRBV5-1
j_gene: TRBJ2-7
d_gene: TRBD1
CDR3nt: TGCGCCAGCAGCCCCGGGACAGGGCACTCCTACGAGCAGTACTTC
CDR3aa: CASSPGTGHSYEQYF